This entry lists 24 T cell receptor beta chains sequenced from one sample in a study of STAT3 mutations in large granular lymphocyte leukemia. Overall study findings and caveats: Every T-cell large granular lymphocyte leukemia patient had at least one immunodominant TCR beta clonotype.

Their antigens remain unidentified. Measured with immunoSEQ multiplex PCR; TCRdb has only the in-frame clones, and not every one. Here the sample spans about 39,000 clones, roughly 81% being singletons. The sequencing input was PBMCs. Source of these receptors: a human donor with T large granular lymphocyte leukemia. Some clones in this sample may be carry-over from other donors' samples.

The table lists this clone with a few counts. The rearrangement joins TRBV5-6 to TRBJ1-2, with 7 positions matching TRBD1. Trimming cost V 5 bases and J 3 bases; bases outside gene matches: 10. The CDR3 totals 15 residues. Germline V lookup: CDR1 SGHDT, CDR2 YYEEEE. This CDR3 reads CASSPEAGTDYGYTF. CDR3 sequence (DNA): TGTGCCAGCAGTCCCGAGGCCGGGACAGACTATGGCTACACCTTC.

V and J are TRBV6-5 and TRBJ1-2; 10 bases fit TRBD1. V gave up 4 bases and J gave up 6 bases; unmatched junction bases: 8. The CDR3 totals 15 residues. Germline lookup yields CDR1 MNHEY and CDR2 SVGAGI. For the CDR3, the DNA is TGTGCCAGCAGTTCCTCATGGGACAGGGGACATGGCTACACCTTC. Residues: CASSSSWDRGHGYTF.

The V and J genes are TRBV9 and TRBJ2-2, with 7 bases fitting TRBD2. V lost 4 bases, J lost 2 bases, and 8 bases stayed unmatched. This CDR3 comprises 16 residues. Germline CDR1 is SGDLS and CDR2 is YYNGEE. The CDR3 sequence: CASSLRLASNTGELFF. CDR3 sequence (DNA): TGTGCCAGCAGCTTACGACTAGCCTCCAACACCGGGGAGCTGTTTTTT.

The genes are TRBV5-1 and TRBJ1-5; TRBD1 is a possible D gene (6 bases). Trimming shortened V by 4 bases and J by 1 base, and 12 bases separated the two germline ends. The germline V gene encodes CDR1 SGHRS and CDR2 YFSETQ. CDR3 length: 15 amino acids. The CDR3 bases are TGCGCCAGCAGCGAGGGGGAGAGGAGCAATCAGCCCCAGCATTTT. Translated, it gives CASSEGERSNQPQHF.

Turning to this clone: The junction differs from germline at one of its ends, possibly a read error. The V call is TRBV11-2, the J call TRBJ1-2; tentatively, D is TRBD1 (6 bases). The CDR3 has 16 residues. Germline loops: CDR1 SGHAT, CDR2 FQNNGV. The chain's CDR3 is CASSVERTRGHYGYTF. The CDR3 region has the DNA TGTGCCAGCAGCGTAGAAAGGACCAGGGGCCACTATGGCTACACCTTC. The variable domain in full, with the rest retrieved from reference TRBV11-2 and TRBJ1-2, is EAGVAQSPRYKIIEKRQSVAFWCNPISGHATLYWYQQILGQGPKLLIQFQNNGVVDDSQLPKDRFSAERLKGVDSTLKIQPAKLEDSAVYLCASSVERTRGHYGYTFGSGTRLTVV.

This chain connects TRBV5-1 to TRBJ2-1; maybe TRBD2 (7 bases). CDR3 size: 14 residues. Germline CDR1 and CDR2: SGHRS and YFSETQ. The V end was cut by 4 bases, the J end by 6 bases, with 14 bases between. CDR3 loop: CASSLGGASNEQFF. The DNA for the CDR3 is TGCGCCAGCAGCCTTGGGGGGGCCAGCAATGAGCAGTTCTTC. Full variable domain (missing parts from reference TRBV5-1 and TRBJ2-1): KAGVTQTPRYLIKTRGQQVTLSCSPISGHRSVSWYQQTPGQGLQFLFEYFSETQRNKGNFPGRFSGRQFSNSRSEMNVSTLELGDSALYLCASSLGGASNEQFFGPGTRLTVL.

V and J are TRBV10-3 and TRBJ2-7, with D perhaps matching TRBD1 (5 bases). Deletions cut 6 bases from V and 2 bases from J, with 14 bases between. There are 14 residues in the CDR3. Germline V gene lookup returns CDR1 ENHRY and CDR2 SYGVKD. The CDR3 nucleotides are TGTGCCATCAGCCCTATCGACAGAACCTACGAGCAGTACTTC. It specifies CAISPIDRTYEQYF.

The rearrangement joins TRBV5-5 to TRBJ2-7, with 7 bases identical to TRBD1. This CDR3 has 14 amino acids. Germline V gene lookup returns CDR1 SGHKS and CDR2 YYEKEE (reference sequence). Trimming removed 0 bases from V and 5 bases from J; junction bases left unmatched: 5. CDR3 sequence reads: CASSLEGGFNEQYV. The CDR3 DNA is TGTGCCAGCAGCTTGGAAGGGGGCTTCAACGAGCAGTACGTC.

This rearrangement joins TRBV9 to TRBJ2-5; tentative D call: TRBD1 (5 bases). The CDR3 spans 13 residues. Germline V gene sequence: CDR1 SGDLS, CDR2 YYNGEE. Trimming took 3 bases from V and 5 from J, leaving 11 bases between them. The CDR3 sequence is CASSDQTEETQYF. The CDR3 nucleotides read TGTGCCAGCAGCGACCAGACAGAGGAGACCCAGTACTTC.

The genes are TRBV5-5 and TRBJ1-6, with a weak D call TRBD1 (5 bases). The CDR3 sequence is 15 residues long. CDR1 and CDR2 (germline): SGHKS, YYEKEE (reference sequence). Trimming pared 2 bases from V and 14 bases from J, leaving 20 bases between. The CDR3 nucleotides are TGTGCCAGCAGCTTTACCCACGGACACTCGGAGGCCCTCCACTTT. Protein sequence: CASSFTHGHSEALHF.

This sequence joins TRBV5-1 and TRBJ2-1, with 8 bases aligning to TRBD2. CDR1 and CDR2 from the germline V gene are SGHRS and YFSETQ. Losses at the gene ends were 2 bases for V and 2 bases for J; bases not matched to a gene: 6. The CDR3 extends over 16 amino acids. The CDR3 nucleotides read TGCGCCAGCAGCTTAGGCCCAGCGGGGGCCTACAATGAGCAGTTCTTC. It is translated as CASSLGPAGAYNEQFF.

The J gene is TRBJ1-5, the V gene TRBV7-9; D may be TRBD1 (5 bases). Germline CDR1 SEHNR, CDR2 FQNEAQ (reference sequence). V shed 5 bases and J shed 2 bases, with 7 bases lying between them. This CDR3 contains 13 residues. CDR3 in amino acids: CASSAGGNQPQHF. The CDR3 DNA reads as TGTGCCAGCAGCGCGGGGGGCAATCAGCCCCAGCATTTT.

The chain couples TRBV29-1 to TRBJ1-4; D gene uncertain. Germline loops: CDR1 SQVTM, CDR2 ANQGSEA. Deletions cut 4 bases from V and 2 bases from J, with 11 bases between. The CDR3 sequence is 14 residues long. The CDR3 DNA reads as TGCAGCGTTGGGGATCCCCTTACTAATGAAAAACTGTTTTTT. Translated: CSVGDPLTNEKLFF.

This clone has a single count. The rearrangement uses TRBV9 and TRBJ2-6; no definite D call. Trimming removed 1 base at V and 1 base at J, with 0 bases between. The CDR3 totals 13 residues. Germline CDR1 SGDLS, CDR2 YYNGEE. The CDR3 DNA follows: TGTGCCAGCAGCGTATCTGGGGCCAACGTCCTGACTTTC. Its protein product is CASSVSGANVLTF.

This chain uses TRBV2 with TRBJ2-1; tentatively, D is TRBD2 (6 bases). The length of the CDR3 is 14 residues. Trimming took off 6 bases at V and 1 base at J, with 10 bases between the two ends. Germline loops: CDR1 SNHLY, CDR2 FYNNEI. The CDR3 sequence is CASRDGSSYNEQFF. The CDR3 region has the DNA TGTGCCAGCAGGGACGGGAGTTCCTACAATGAGCAGTTCTTC.

The rearrangement links TRBV7-9 to TRBJ2-7; tentative D call: TRBD2 (6 bases). CDR1 and CDR2 from the germline V gene are SEHNR and FQNEAQ (reference sequence). Trimming took off 7 bases at V and 4 bases at J, with 11 bases between the two ends. The CDR3 consists of 12 residues. The CDR3 region is CASKRRGYEQYV. The CDR3, as DNA: TGTGCCAGCAAACGACGGGGGTACGAGCAGTACGTC.

A single count supports this clone. In DNA, the CDR3 is TGTGCCAGTAGTATAGGGACTAGTAGTGGGACCCAGTACTTC. Its protein is CASSIGTSSGTQYF. The genes are TRBV19 and TRBJ2-5; 7 bases are a match to TRBD2. The germline gives CDR1 LNHDA, CDR2 SQIVND (reference sequence). The CDR3 is made up of 14 amino acids. J lost 7 bases, V lost 1 base, and 6 bases had no gene match.

V usage is TRBV2 and J usage is TRBJ1-5; TRBD1 is a possible D gene (5 bases). The CDR3 totals 16 residues. V gave up 5 bases and J gave up 1 base, with 15 bases separating them. Germline-derived CDR1 and CDR2 are SNHLY and FYNNEI. CDR3 in DNA: TGTGCCAGCAGTAGAGCAGGGAGTCGCAGCAATCAGCCCCAGCATTTT. Translated: CASSRAGSRSNQPQHF. Using reference TRBV2 and TRBJ1-5 for the parts outside the CDR3, the full variable domain is EPEVTQTPSHQVTQMGQEVILRCVPISNHLYFYWYRQILGQKVEFLVSFYNNEISEKSEIFDDQFSVERPDGSNFTLKIRSTKLEDSAMYFCASSRAGSRSNQPQHFGDGTRLSIL.

V and J are TRBV4-3 and TRBJ2-5; no reliable D call. The CDR3 runs 15 residues. Trimming removed 0 bases from V and 2 bases from J, with 10 bases in between. Per the germline V gene, CDR1 is LGHNA and CDR2 is YSLEER. CDR3 nucleotides: TGCGCCAGCAGCCAAGACGCGGCAGTTCAAGAGACCCAGTACTTC. Its protein product is CASSQDAAVQETQYF.

The chain joins TRBV7-2 to TRBJ2-3; 7 bases fit TRBD1. V gave up 5 bases and J gave up 6 bases; unmatched junction bases: 17. Germline V CDR1 and CDR2: SGHTA, FQGNSA. The CDR3 consists of 17 residues. CDR3: CASSPPWIEGAGDTQYF. CDR3 sequence (DNA): TGTGCCAGCAGCCCTCCCTGGATTGAGGGGGCGGGTGATACGCAGTATTTT.

The CDR3: CATHRQGWNEQFF. The CDR3 DNA is TGTGCCACCCATCGACAGGGGTGGAATGAGCAGTTCTTC. The V gene is TRBV19, the J gene TRBJ2-1; 8 bases match TRBD1. Trimming cost V 10 bases and J 7 bases; bases outside gene matches: 9. Germline assignment: CDR1 LNHDA and CDR2 SQIVND (reference sequence). The CDR3 extends over 13 amino acids.

The chain uses TRBV6-1 and TRBJ2-5, with 11 bases lining up with TRBD1. The V gene's germline CDR1 is MNHNS and CDR2 SASEGT. J gave up 4 bases and V 7 bases, and 5 bases lay outside the gene matches. The CDR3 sequence is 14 residues long. The CDR3, as DNA: TGTGCCAGCACCAGGACAGGGGGCGGAGAGACCCAGTACTTC. Translated: CASTRTGGGETQYF.

The chain carries TRBV14 and TRBJ1-2; TRBD1 might be the D (6 bases). The CDR3 spans 17 residues. CDR1 is SGHDN, CDR2 FVKESK, per germline. V lost 8 bases to trimming and J lost 9 bases, with 31 bases between them. CDR3 in amino acids: CASSAPGAFIPLRSYTF. CDR3 DNA sequence: TGTGCCAGCTCCGCTCCGGGGGCATTCATTCCGCTTCGAAGCTACACCTTC.

The chain uses TRBV2 and TRBJ2-5, with TRBD1 identical over 8 bases. The CDR3 consists of 15 residues. V shed 7 bases, J shed 3 bases, and the junction held 10 bases outside the gene matches. Germline V CDR1 and CDR2: SNHLY, FYNNEI. The DNA for the CDR3 is TGTGCCAGCAAGCCCGGACAGGGACGGAAAGAGACCCAGTACTTC. Its protein is CASKPGQGRKETQYF.